Below are 4 T cell receptor beta chains sequenced from a single sample in a study of shared clonotypes between healthy human individuals. Sequencing was performed with immunoSEQ multiplex PCR; in TCRdb, only in-frame clones are kept and a portion is missing. Here the sample spans a few million clones, more than 80% being singletons. Sequencing was done on a sample of naive CD4+ T cells from PBMCs. Subset noted: CD45RA+ positively selected. These receptors all come from a man younger than 35 in good health. Some clones in this sample may be carry-over from other donors' samples.

The chain carries TRBV28 and TRBJ2-2, with 7 bases aligning to TRBD2. CDR1 and CDR2 (germline): MDHEN, SYDVKM. Trimming took 2 bases from V and 3 from J; bases not matched to a gene: 3. The CDR3 is made up of 15 amino acids. CDR3 bases: TGTGCCAGCAGTTTAGCGGGAGCCGACACCGGGGAGCTGTTTTTT. Amino acids: CASSLAGADTGELFF.

V gene TRBV2 combines with J gene TRBJ2-3; 8 nucleotides align to TRBD2. The CDR3 runs to 17 residues. V was clipped by 3 bases and J by 6 bases; unmatched bases: 14. Germline lookup yields CDR1 SNHLY and CDR2 FYNNEI. The DNA for the CDR3 is TGTGCCAGCAGTGAGGTAGCGGGGCGATCCTACTCGGATACGCAGTATTTT. It codes for CASSEVAGRSYSDTQYF.

On this clone: This sample also contains other DNA sequences that code for the same CDR3. In DNA, the CDR3 is TGTGCCAGCAGTGATGGGGGGGGGAACACTGAAGCTTTCTTT. Translation: CASSDGGGNTEAFF. The chain joins TRBV2 to TRBJ1-1, with TRBD1 as a possible D gene (5 bases). Trimming took 3 bases from V and 1 from J, leaving 9 bases between them. This CDR3 is 14 amino acids long. Germline CDR1 and CDR2: SNHLY and FYNNEI.

This clone was seen a single time. The same CDR3 arises from other DNA sequences in this sample as well. V usage is TRBV5-4 and J usage is TRBJ2-2; D uncertain. CDR3 length equals 14 residues. CDR1 SGHNT and CDR2 YYREEE come from the germline V gene (reference sequence). The V gene lost 0 bases and the J gene lost 2 bases, with 5 bases spanning the gap. The CDR3, as DNA: TGTGCCAGCAGCTTGGACGCTAACACCGGGGAGCTGTTTTTT. This encodes CASSLDANTGELFF.